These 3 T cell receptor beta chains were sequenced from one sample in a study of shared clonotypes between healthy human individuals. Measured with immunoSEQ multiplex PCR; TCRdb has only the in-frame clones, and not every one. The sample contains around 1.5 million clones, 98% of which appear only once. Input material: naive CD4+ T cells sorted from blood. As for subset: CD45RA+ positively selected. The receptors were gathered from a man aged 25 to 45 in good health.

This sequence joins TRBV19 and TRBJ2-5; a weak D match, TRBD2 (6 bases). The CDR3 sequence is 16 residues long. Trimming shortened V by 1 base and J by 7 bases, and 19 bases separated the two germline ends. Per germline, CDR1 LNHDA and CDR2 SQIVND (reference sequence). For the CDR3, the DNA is TGTGCCAGTAGTATAGTACCGGGACTTACTCCGATGACCCAGTACTTC. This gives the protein CASSIVPGLTPMTQYF.

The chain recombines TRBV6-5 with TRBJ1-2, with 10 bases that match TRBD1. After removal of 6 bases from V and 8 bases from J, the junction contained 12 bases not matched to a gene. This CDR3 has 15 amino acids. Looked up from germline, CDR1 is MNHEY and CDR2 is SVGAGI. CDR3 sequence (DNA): TGTGCCAGCAGCCCAACCGGGACAGGGGCGGACGGCTACACCTTC. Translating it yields CASSPTGTGADGYTF.

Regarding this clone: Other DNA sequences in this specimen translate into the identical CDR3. The CDR3 loop reads CSARRNTEAFF. CDR3 in DNA: TGCAGTGCTAGAAGGAACACTGAAGCTTTCTTT. The genes are TRBV20-1 and TRBJ1-1, with D unresolved. The CDR3 spans 11 residues. V was pared by 2 bases and J by 1 base, with 2 bases between. Germline V gene sequence: CDR1 DFQATT, CDR2 SNEGSKA (reference sequence).